The table lists the clone carrying this TCR beta chain with a few counts. The second PCR ran about 6 to 12 cycles with a sample-barcoded 5' primer and J-beta primers. MiXCR was run by TCRdb on the 5' RACE reads, yielding one entry per CDR3 protein. The sample has about 1.8 million distinct CDR3 sequences, about 50% seen once. V lost 8 bases to trimming and J lost 3 bases, with 14 bases between them. The CDR3 is made up of 14 amino acids. This sample was included in a study of blood T cells in healthy people across ages. The chain is built from TRBV12-3 or TRBV12-4 and TRBJ1-5, with D possibly TRBD1 on 6 matching bases. This clonotype originated in a woman between 35 and 50 years old in good health. The sample taken for sequencing was blood. CDR3 bases: TGTGCCAGCCGGGGGGCTTATGACAATCAGCCCCAGCATTTT. It encodes CASRGAYDNQPQHF.